This T cell receptor (beta chain) was sequenced during a study of cytomegalovirus exposure and HLA in healthy donors. Whole-study findings and limits: Most of the CMV-associated TCR beta chains (in a later analysis) appeared to be HLA-restricted.

A note on this clone: Its cognate antigen is unknown.

The study ran its PCR with 60 Vbeta and 13 Jbeta primers. Only in-frame clones appear in the TCRdb table, and some are missing; sequencing was by immunoSEQ multiplex PCR. This sample has roughly 160,000 clones, with 75% found just once. Germline CDR1 and CDR2: MNHEY and SVGAGI. J gave up 2 bases and V 4 bases, and 3 bases lay outside the gene matches. CDR3 size: 14 residues. Input material: PBMCs. V usage is TRBV6-5 and J usage is TRBJ2-3, with TRBD2 identical over 7 bases. The clonotype was recovered from a woman aged 40 to 50 in good health and CMV-seropositive. The CDR3 DNA follows: TGTGCCAGCAGTTCGACTAGCTACACAGATACGCAGTATTTT. It translates to CASSSTSYTDTQYF.